The 2 T cell receptor beta chains given below trace back to one sample, sequenced in a study of control samples from healthy donors and cancer patients. TCRdb's table, derived via immunoSEQ multiplex PCR, lists solely in-frame clones and lacks some. The table includes 35,000 to 45,000 clones, roughly 85% detected once. Sequencing was done on a sample of blood. The receptors originated from a man aged 55 to 70 in good health.

This chain links TRBV7-2 with TRBJ2-5; D is possibly TRBD1 or TRBD2 (5 bases each). The germline V and J ends were trimmed by 5 bases and 2 bases, with 12 bases remaining between them. Germline CDR1 SGHTA, CDR2 FQGNSA. The CDR3 sequence is 14 residues long. CDR3 residues: CASSKGRWQETQYF. DNA for the CDR3: TGTGCCAGCAGCAAGGGACGGTGGCAAGAGACCCAGTACTTC.

The chain has TRBV5-6 and TRBJ2-1; D gene ambiguous. V lost 3 bases and J 0 bases, leaving 13 bases between the germline ends. Per the germline V gene, CDR1 is SGHDT and CDR2 is YYEEEE. The CDR3 extends over 16 amino acids. DNA for the CDR3: TGTGCCAGCAGCTGGGTAAGCAGTTACTCCTACAATGAGCAGTTCTTC. This sequence encodes CASSWVSSYSYNEQFF.